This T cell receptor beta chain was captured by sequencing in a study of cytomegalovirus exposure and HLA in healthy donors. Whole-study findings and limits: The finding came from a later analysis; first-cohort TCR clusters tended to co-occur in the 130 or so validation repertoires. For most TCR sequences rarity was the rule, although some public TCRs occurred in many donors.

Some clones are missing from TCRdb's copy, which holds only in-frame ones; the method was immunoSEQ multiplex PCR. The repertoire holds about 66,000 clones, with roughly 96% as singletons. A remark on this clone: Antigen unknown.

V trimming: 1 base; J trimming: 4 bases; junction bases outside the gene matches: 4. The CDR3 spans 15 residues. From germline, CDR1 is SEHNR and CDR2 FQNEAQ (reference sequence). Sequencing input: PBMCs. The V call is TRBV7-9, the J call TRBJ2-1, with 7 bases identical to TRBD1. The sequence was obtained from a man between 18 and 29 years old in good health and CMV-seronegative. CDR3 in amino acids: CASSLDRGHYNEQFF. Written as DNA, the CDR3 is TGTGCCAGCAGCTTAGACAGGGGCCATTACAATGAGCAGTTCTTC.